These T cell receptor beta chains were read from a single sample in a study of brain T cells in children with intractable seizures. Assay: immunoSEQ multiplex PCR; the TCRdb copy retains only in-frame clones and omits some. Of 300,000 to 400,000 clones listed, about 93% are singletons. The material sequenced was peripheral blood, taken 4 to 5 months after surgery. The receptor set was obtained from a boy younger than two with tuberous sclerosis and intractable seizures. Both conserved end residues are part of each CDR3. The order of the fields is clone size, J gene, D gene, V gene, CDR3 DNA, CDR3 protein. The D gene is left open where the match is weak. A row's size may be missing; if present it is once, few, many or a size class.

>.|TRBJ2-7|TRBD2|TRBV24-1
TGTGCCACCAGTGATTTAGCGGGAGGAGTCGGGGGCGAGCAGTACTTC
CATSDLAGGVGGEQYF
>.|TRBJ2-2|.|TRBV4-2
TGTGCCAGCAGCCAAGAAGCTGGGGCCGGGGAGCTGTTTTTT
CASSQEAGAGELFF
>once|TRBJ2-1|.|TRBV7-3
TGTGCCAGCAGCTTAGGGGGTCTCAATGAGCAGTTCTTC
CASSLGGLNEQFF
>.|TRBJ2-7|TRBD1|TRBV19
TGTGCCAGTAGTAGAGGGGGCAGTCGATCCTACGAGCAGTACTTC
CASSRGGSRSYEQYF
>.|TRBJ1-1|.|TRBV2
TGTGCCAGCAGTGAAGAGGTCAGGGGCGCGAATGAAGCTTTCTTT
CASSEEVRGANEAFF
>.|TRBJ2-1|.|TRBV6-6
TGTGCCAGCAGTTACTCTAGATCTGGCAATGAGCAGTTCTTC
CASSYSRSGNEQFF
>.|TRBJ1-6|.|TRBV4-2
TGTGCCAGCAGCCAAGAATTGGGGGCATATAATTCACCCCTCCACTTT
CASSQELGAYNSPLHF
>.|TRBJ1-1|.|TRBV7-9
TGTGCCAGCAGACGAGGGGTAGGGCAGCTGAACACTGAAGCTTTCTTT
CASRRGVGQLNTEAFF
>.|TRBJ1-2|TRBD1|TRBV19
TGTGCCAGTAGCTGGGACAGGGGTTCCTATGGCTACACCTTC
CASSWDRGSYGYTF
>.|TRBJ1-6|.|TRBV2
TGTGCCAGCAGTGGAAGGTGGCCCCTCAACAATTCACCCCTCCACTTT
CASSGRWPLNNSPLHF
>.|TRBJ2-1|.|TRBV28
TGTGCCAGCAGTGTAACCGGTTTTGCCAGAAGCTCCTACAATGAGCAGTTCTTC
CASSVTGFARSSYNEQFF
>.|TRBJ2-5|.|TRBV3-1/TRBV3-2
TGTGCCAGCAGCCAAGATTGGGCAGGGCGGGAGACCCAGTACTTC
CASSQDWAGRETQYF
>.|TRBJ1-5|.|TRBV3-1/TRBV3-2
TGTGCCAGCAGCCAAGATTTGACAAGTGATCAGCCCCAGCATTTT
CASSQDLTSDQPQHF
>.|TRBJ2-1|TRBD2|TRBV5-4
TGTGCCAGCAGCAACCGAGCTAGGGCTAGCGGCGATGAGCAGTTCTTC
CASSNRARASGDEQFF
>.|TRBJ1-2|TRBD1|TRBV7-9
TGTGCCAGCAGCTTCGGTCCGACAGGGGGCTCTTGGGGTGGCTACACCTTC
CASSFGPTGGSWGGYTF
>.|TRBJ2-3|TRBD2|TRBV7-3
TGTGCCAGCAGCGCGGGACTAGCGGCGGCTGGGGATACGCAGTATTTT
CASSAGLAAAGDTQYF
>.|TRBJ2-1|TRBD1|TRBV6-6
TGTGCCAGTATAGGGACAGGGCGAACCAATGAGCAGTTCTTC
CASIGTGRTNEQFF
>.|TRBJ1-2|.|TRBV19
TGTGCCAGTAGCGTCTCTATTAACTATGGCTACACCTTC
CASSVSINYGYTF
>.|TRBJ2-2|TRBD2|TRBV4-2
TGTGCCAGCAGCACTCCCGGGACTAGCGGGGGGCCGGGAACCGGGGAGCTGTTTTTT
CASSTPGTSGGPGTGELFF
>.|TRBJ1-6|.|TRBV7-9
TGTGCCAGCAGCTCCGGGGGGGCGCGTTATGGTTCACCCCTCCACTTT
CASSSGGARYGSPLHF
>.|TRBJ2-2|.|TRBV6-1
TGTGCCAGCAGTGAATCAAGGGGGATTAACACCGGGGAGCTGTTTTTT
CASSESRGINTGELFF
>.|TRBJ1-2|.|TRBV10-2
TGCGCCAGCAGTGAAAACCCAGGTTTCTATGGCTACACCTTC
CASSENPGFYGYTF
>.|TRBJ2-5|.|TRBV7-7
TGTGCTAGCAGCTTAGGGGGGTGGATAGCGGACCAAGAGACCCAGTACTTC
CASSLGGWIADQETQYF
>.|TRBJ2-1|TRBD2|TRBV11-2
TGTGCCAGCAGCTTAGATGTGGGACTAGCGGGGGATTTGAGTGAGCAGTTCTTC
CASSLDVGLAGDLSEQFF
>.|TRBJ2-1|TRBD2|TRBV7-3
TGTGCCAGCAGCTTAGACGGGGGGACCTACAATGAGCAGTTCTTC
CASSLDGGTYNEQFF
>.|TRBJ1-1|.|TRBV6-1
TGTGCCAGCAGTGATTTTGTGACAGCCTCGAACACTGAAGCTTTCTTT
CASSDFVTASNTEAFF
>.|TRBJ2-7|.|TRBV7-9
TGTGCCAGCACCCCCCGGGGTCCCGCCTACGAGCAGTACTTC
CASTPRGPAYEQYF
>.|TRBJ2-7|.|TRBV10-3
TGTGCCATCAGTGAAGATAGCGAAGAGCAGTACTTC
CAISEDSEEQYF
>.|TRBJ2-6|.|TRBV13
TGTGCCAGCAGCTCAGGGACTTCTGGGGCCAACGTCCTGACTTTC
CASSSGTSGANVLTF
>.|TRBJ2-6|.|TRBV7-3
TGTGCCAGCAGCTTAGAGGGGGGCACATCAGGGGCCAACGTCCTGACTTTC
CASSLEGGTSGANVLTF
>.|TRBJ1-6|.|TRBV4-2
TGTGCCAGCAGCCCTGAACGGACACCTTATAATTCACCCCTCCACTTT
CASSPERTPYNSPLHF